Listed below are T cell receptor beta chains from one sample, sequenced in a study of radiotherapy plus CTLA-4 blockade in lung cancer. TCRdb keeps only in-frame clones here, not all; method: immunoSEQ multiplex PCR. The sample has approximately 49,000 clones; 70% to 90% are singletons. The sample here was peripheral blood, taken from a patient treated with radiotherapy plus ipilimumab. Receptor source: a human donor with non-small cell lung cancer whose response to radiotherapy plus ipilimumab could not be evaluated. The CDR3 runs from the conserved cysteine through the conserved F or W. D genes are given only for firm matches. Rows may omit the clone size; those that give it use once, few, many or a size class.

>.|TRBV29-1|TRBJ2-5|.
CSVMTVGETQYF
TGCAGCGTGATGACAGTGGGGGAGACCCAGTACTTC
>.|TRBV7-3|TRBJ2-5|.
CASSLNQGAASTQYF
TGTGCCAGCAGCTTAAACCAAGGCGCGGCCTCGACCCAGTACTTC
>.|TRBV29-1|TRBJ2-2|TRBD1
CSVGDRGNTGELFF
TGCAGCGTGGGGGACAGGGGAAACACCGGGGAGCTGTTTTTT
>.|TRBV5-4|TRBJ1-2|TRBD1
CASSSGGLNYGYTF
TGTGCCAGCAGCTCAGGGGGCTTAAACTATGGCTACACCTTC
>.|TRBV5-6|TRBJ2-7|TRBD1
CASSLSPGGVAEQYF
TGTGCCAGCAGCCTCTCCCCAGGGGGCGTCGCCGAGCAGTACTTC
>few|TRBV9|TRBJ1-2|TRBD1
CASSDRVREGYTF
TGTGCCAGCAGTGACAGGGTTCGGGAGGGCTACACCTTC
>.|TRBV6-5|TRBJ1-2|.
CASSYQGGYTF
TGTGCCAGCAGTTACCAGGGGGGCTACACCTTC
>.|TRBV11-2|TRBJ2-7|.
CASSLGGPYEQYF
TGTGCCAGCAGCTTAGGGGGCCCCTACGAGCAGTACTTC
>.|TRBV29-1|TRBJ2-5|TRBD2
CSVVGGGQETQYF
TGCAGCGTTGTCGGGGGGGGCCAAGAGACCCAGTACTTC
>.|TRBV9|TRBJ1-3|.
CASSVASRVAGNTIYF
TGTGCCAGCAGCGTAGCTTCGAGGGTTGCTGGAAACACCATATATTTT
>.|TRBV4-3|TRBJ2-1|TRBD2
CASSQDSGLADIYNEQFF
TGCGCCAGCAGCCAAGATTCTGGACTAGCGGACATCTACAATGAGCAGTTCTTC
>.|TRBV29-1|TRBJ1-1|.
CSARKDRAEAFF
TGCAGCGCACGAAAAGACAGAGCTGAAGCTTTCTTT
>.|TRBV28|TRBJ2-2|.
CASSPGQGGTGELFF
TGTGCCAGCAGCCCAGGGCAGGGGGGAACCGGGGAGCTGTTTTTT
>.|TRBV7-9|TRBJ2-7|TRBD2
CASSIGRIAGALEQYF
TGTGCCAGCAGCATTGGGCGGATAGCGGGGGCCTTAGAGCAGTACTTC
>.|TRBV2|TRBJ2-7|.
CASSDAEGPYF
TGTGCCAGCAGTGACGCGGAGGGCCCGTACTTC
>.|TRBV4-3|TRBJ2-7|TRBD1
CASSPVGTGGTYEQYF
TGCGCCAGCAGCCCAGTAGGGACAGGGGGCACCTACGAGCAGTACTTC
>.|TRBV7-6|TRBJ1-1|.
CASSLGEGTEAFF
TGTGCCAGCAGCCTTGGAGAGGGAACTGAAGCTTTCTTT
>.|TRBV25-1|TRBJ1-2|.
CASSFTDPFVYGYTF
TGTGCCAGCAGTTTCACAGATCCCTTCGTCTATGGCTACACCTTC
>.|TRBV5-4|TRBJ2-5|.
CASRNRDSMGTQYF
TGTGCCAGCAGGAATCGGGACTCGATGGGGACCCAGTACTTC
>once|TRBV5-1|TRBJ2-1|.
CASSLVGSYNEQFF
TGCGCCAGCAGCTTGGTAGGGAGCTACAATGAGCAGTTCTTC
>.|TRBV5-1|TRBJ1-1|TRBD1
CASSPGQLGLPIMNTEAFF
TGCGCCAGCAGCCCGGGACAGTTGGGTCTCCCCATCATGAACACTGAAGCTTTCTTT
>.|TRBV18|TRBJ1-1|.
CASSNQGGTEAFF
TGTGCCAGCTCGAACCAAGGAGGGACTGAAGCTTTCTTT
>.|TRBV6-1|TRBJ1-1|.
CASRSPGNTEAFF
TGTGCCAGCAGGAGCCCAGGGAACACTGAAGCTTTCTTT
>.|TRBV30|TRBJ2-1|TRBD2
CAWSYRTSGLSYNEQFF
TGTGCCTGGAGTTATAGGACTAGCGGGTTATCCTACAATGAGCAGTTCTTC
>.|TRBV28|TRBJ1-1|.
CASMRTGNTEAFF
TGTGCCAGCATGCGGACGGGAAACACTGAAGCTTTCTTT
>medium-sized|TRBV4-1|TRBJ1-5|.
CASSQEFQGSNQPQHF
TGCGCCAGCAGCCAAGAGTTCCAGGGAAGCAATCAGCCCCAGCATTTT
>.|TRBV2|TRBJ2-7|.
CASSELRDIDEQYF
TGTGCCAGCAGTGAACTTAGGGACATCGACGAGCAGTACTTC
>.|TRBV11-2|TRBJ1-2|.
CASSLDPARAGYGYTF
TGTGCCAGCAGCTTAGATCCGGCCAGGGCAGGGTATGGCTACACCTTC
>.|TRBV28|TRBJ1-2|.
CASSSPATANYGYTF
TGTGCCAGCAGTTCACCCGCGACAGCAAACTATGGCTACACCTTC
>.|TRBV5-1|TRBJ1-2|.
CASTTTYRAGGYTF
TGCGCCAGCACGACTACGTACCGGGCTGGTGGCTACACCTTC
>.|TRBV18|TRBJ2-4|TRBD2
CASLVAGENIQYF
TGTGCCAGTCTGGTAGCGGGCGAAAACATTCAGTACTTC
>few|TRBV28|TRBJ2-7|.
CASKRRQPYEQYF
TGTGCCAGCAAACGGAGACAGCCTTACGAGCAGTACTTC
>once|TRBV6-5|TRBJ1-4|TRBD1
CASRITGTGGEKLFF
TGTGCCAGCAGAATAACCGGGACAGGGGGAGAAAAACTGTTTTTT
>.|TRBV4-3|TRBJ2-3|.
CASSLERLAPTDTQYF
TGCGCCAGCAGCTTGGAGAGGCTAGCGCCTACAGATACGCAGTATTTT
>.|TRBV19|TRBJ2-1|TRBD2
CASTPRLAGISSYNEQFF
TGTGCCAGTACCCCTCGACTAGCGGGGATTAGCTCCTACAATGAGCAGTTCTTC
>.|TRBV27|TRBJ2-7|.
CASSSQGTRPYEQYF
TGTGCCAGCAGTTCCCAGGGGACAAGGCCCTACGAGCAGTACTTC
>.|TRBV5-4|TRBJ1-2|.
CASSQGPWGYGYTF
TGTGCCAGCAGCCAGGGGCCCTGGGGCTATGGCTACACCTTC
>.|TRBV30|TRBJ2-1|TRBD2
CAWSGTSGNEQFF
TGTGCCTGGAGCGGGACTAGCGGGAATGAGCAGTTCTTC
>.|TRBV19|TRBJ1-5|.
CASSFRGFDQPQHF
TGTGCCAGTAGTTTCAGGGGCTTCGATCAGCCCCAGCATTTT
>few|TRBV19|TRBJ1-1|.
CASSNRQINTEAFF
TGTGCCAGTAGTAACCGACAGATAAACACTGAAGCTTTCTTT
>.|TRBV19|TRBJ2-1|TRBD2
CASSIPLAAHEQFF
TGTGCCAGTAGTATCCCACTAGCGGCCCATGAGCAGTTCTTC